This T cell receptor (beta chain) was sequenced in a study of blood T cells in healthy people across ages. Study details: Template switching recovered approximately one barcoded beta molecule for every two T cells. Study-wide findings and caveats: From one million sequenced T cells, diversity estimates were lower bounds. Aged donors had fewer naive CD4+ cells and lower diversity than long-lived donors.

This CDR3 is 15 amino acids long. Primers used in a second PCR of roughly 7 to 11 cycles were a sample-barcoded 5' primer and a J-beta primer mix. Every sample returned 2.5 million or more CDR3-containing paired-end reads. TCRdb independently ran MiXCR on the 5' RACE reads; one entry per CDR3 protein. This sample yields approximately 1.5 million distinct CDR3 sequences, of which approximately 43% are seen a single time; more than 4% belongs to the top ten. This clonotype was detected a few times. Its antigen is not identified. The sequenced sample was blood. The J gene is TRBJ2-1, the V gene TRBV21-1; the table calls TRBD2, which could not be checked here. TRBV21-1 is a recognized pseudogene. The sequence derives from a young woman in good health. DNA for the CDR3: TGTGCCAGAACCTTAGCGGAAAGCTCCTACAATGAGCAGTTCTTC. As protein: CARTLAESSYNEQFF.